Shown below are 17 T cell receptor beta chains from a single sample sequenced in a study of post-analysis software for immune sequencing data. Unique molecular identifiers featured in each of the TCR beta cDNA libraries. Via MiXCR, TCRdb re-called the PCR reads, giving one row per CDR3 protein. This sample yields 750,000 to 950,000 distinct CDR3 sequences, of which 53% are seen a single time; over 4% belongs to the top ten. Antigen specificity for these receptors is unknown. Overall study results and limits: Controls showed lower frequencies than patients for five TRBV segments, and TRBV5-6, TRBV5-1 and TRBV20-1 were among these.

The sample was blood. These receptors were collected from a girl aged 5 to 17 with multiple sclerosis.

The gene calls are TRBV5-1 and TRBJ2-5; 7 bases are shared with TRBD1. There are 15 residues in the CDR3. V lost 5 bases to trimming and J lost 11 bases; unmatched junction nucleotides: 18. Germline assignment: CDR1 SGHRS and CDR2 YFSETQ. CDR3 region: CASSPEGQRPSAQYF. The DNA for the CDR3 is TGCGCCAGCAGTCCCGAGGGACAGCGGCCCTCGGCGCAGTACTTC.

The CDR3 coding sequence is TGTGCCATCAGAGCGGCGGCTACGCAGTATTTT. Its protein is CAIRAAATQYF. The chain is built from TRBV10-3 and TRBJ2-3, with a possible D match to TRBD2 (5 bases). The V end was cut by 6 bases, the J end by 8 bases, with 9 bases between. Germline CDR1 reads ENHRY; CDR2 reads SYGVKD. CDR3 length equals 11 residues.

This clonotype was counted a few times. The chain recombines TRBV29-1 with TRBJ2-5; 7 nucleotides match TRBD1. Germline CDR1 SQVTM, CDR2 ANQGSEA. This CDR3 comprises 15 residues. The ends lost 6 bases at V and 2 bases at J; junction bases unmatched: 12. CDR3 residues: CSVSWPTGRQETQYF. Written as DNA, the CDR3 is TGCAGCGTGAGTTGGCCGACAGGGCGGCAAGAGACCCAGTACTTC.

J is TRBJ2-3 and V is TRBV7-9, with 7 bases fitting TRBD2. Germline V gene data show CDR1 as SEHNR and CDR2 as FQNEAQ (reference sequence). The CDR3 loop spans 18 amino acids. V gave up 1 base and J gave up 3 bases; unmatched junction bases: 13. The CDR3 loop is CASSLGTVEGLKTDTQYF. DNA of the CDR3: TGTGCCAGCAGCTTAGGAACGGTTGAGGGACTAAAAACAGATACGCAGTATTTT.

This clonotype was counted a few times. The CDR3 sequence: CASSKVTRDRDYAQYF. DNA for the CDR3: TGTGCCAGCAGTAAGGTGACGCGGGACAGGGACTACGCGCAGTACTTC. The rearrangement uses TRBV6-5 and TRBJ2-5, with 9 bases that match TRBD1. The length of the CDR3 is 16 residues. With 5 bases clipped from V and 11 bases from J, the junction kept 18 bases outside the gene matches. Looked up from germline, CDR1 is MNHEY and CDR2 is SVGAGI.

The CDR3: CASSLSTVGSGKLFF. The CDR3 nucleotides read TGTGCCAGCAGTTTATCCACAGTGGGATCGGGAAAACTGTTTTTT. V gene TRBV27 combines with J gene TRBJ1-4, with D hard to call. V was shortened by 0 bases and J by 10 bases, with 15 bases between the two germline ends. CDR1 and CDR2 (germline): MNHEY, SMNVEV (reference sequence). There are 15 residues in the CDR3. The full variable domain, in which reference TRBV27 and TRBJ1-4 provide the parts outside the CDR3, is EAQVTQNPRYLITVTGKKLTVTCSQNMNHEYMSWYRQDPGLGLRQIYYSMNVEVTDKGDVPEGYKVSRKEKRNFPLILESPSPNQTSLYFCASSLSTVGSGKLFFGSGTQLSVL.

The chain links TRBV4-1 to TRBJ1-1, with D perhaps TRBD1 (6 bases). Per germline, CDR1 MGHRA and CDR2 YSYEKL. Deletions cut 0 bases from V and 4 bases from J, with 15 bases between. The CDR3 extends over 16 amino acids. CDR3 sequence reads: CASSQDPGTTSTEAFF. The DNA for the CDR3 is TGCGCCAGCAGCCAAGACCCCGGGACAACCTCCACTGAAGCTTTCTTT.

As to this clonotype: Relative to the germline gene, one junction end is altered; a read error may explain this. This chain joins TRBV12-3 or TRBV12-4 and TRBJ1-5, with D unclear. CDR3 length equals 14 residues. The CDR3 reads CASTPAGGNQPQHF. Written as DNA, the CDR3 is TGTGCCAGCACCCCTGCGGGAGGCAACCAGCCCCAGCATTTT.

This clonotype was counted a single time. This chain uses TRBV10-3 with TRBJ2-7; 11 bases line up with TRBD1. With 3 bases clipped from V and 4 bases from J, the junction kept 17 bases outside the gene matches. This CDR3 region has 19 residues. Germline-derived CDR1 and CDR2 are ENHRY and SYGVKD. The CDR3 DNA reads TGTGCCATCAGTGATTCACCGGGACAGGGGGATCAAGGCAAGTACGAGCAGTACTTC. It encodes CAISDSPGQGDQGKYEQYF.

This clonotype was detected ten times or more. This CDR3 is CASSSGQASFSDTQYF. CDR3 DNA: TGTGCCAGCAGCAGCGGACAGGCATCCTTTTCGGATACGCAGTATTTT. The rearrangement uses TRBV12-3 or TRBV12-4 and TRBJ2-3, with TRBD1 matching 7 bases. This CDR3 has 16 amino acids. The J segment lost 6 bases and the V segment lost 6 bases, leaving 15 bases of the junction unmatched.

This clonotype was counted only a few times. The chain links TRBV10-3 to TRBJ2-6, with 7 bases lining up with TRBD1. The germline V gene has CDR1 ENHRY and CDR2 SYGVKD. The CDR3 sequence is 15 residues long. With V trimmed by 8 bases and J by 3 bases, 7 bases remained unmatched. CDR3 sequence reads: CAIGDRVGGANVLTF. DNA for the CDR3: TGTGCCATCGGAGACAGGGTCGGTGGGGCCAACGTCCTGACTTTC.

This chain connects TRBV7-2 to TRBJ1-4, with D tentatively TRBD1 (5 bases). The CDR3 extends over 16 amino acids. The germline V and J ends were trimmed by 4 bases and 0 bases, with 12 bases remaining between them. Germline V gene sequence: CDR1 SGHTA, CDR2 FQGNSA. This CDR3 is CASSSTGTATNEKLFF. DNA of the CDR3: TGTGCCAGCAGCTCTACAGGAACTGCAACTAATGAAAAACTGTTTTTT.

This clonotype came up a few times. The DNA for the CDR3 is TGCAGCGTTGATCGGATCGGGGCGCGTGAGCAGTTCTTC. Residues: CSVDRIGAREQFF. The J gene is TRBJ2-1, the V gene TRBV29-1, with D possibly being TRBD1 or TRBD2 (5 bases each). The CDR3 has 13 residues. The ends were cut back, 3 bases at V and 9 bases at J, with 15 bases in the middle. Germline V gene lookup returns CDR1 SQVTM and CDR2 ANQGSEA.

A few counts support this clonotype. The chain carries TRBV28 and TRBJ1-2; D gene ambiguous. The CDR3 is made up of 16 amino acids. Trimming stripped 6 bases from V and 8 bases from J, with 25 bases between. Germline-derived CDR1 and CDR2 are MDHEN and SYDVKM. CDR3 coding DNA: TGTGCCAGCAGCATCGGCGGCTGGGGTGATCTGGGCGGCTACACCTTC. It yields the protein CASSIGGWGDLGGYTF.

The chain is built from TRBV3-1 and TRBJ1-2; no clear D. The CDR3 runs to 13 residues. V lost 4 bases to trimming and J lost 8 bases, with 14 bases between them. Germline loops: CDR1 LGHDT, CDR2 YNNKEL (reference sequence). The CDR3 coding sequence is TGTGCCAGCAGCCCAGGAGGCCCTTTGGGCTACACCTTC. It is translated as CASSPGGPLGYTF.

The table lists this clonotype with a few counts. DNA of the CDR3: TGCGCCAGCAGCTTGGCCGGGACAGGGATATCCTACGAGCAGTACTTC. Translation gives CASSLAGTGISYEQYF. This chain joins TRBV5-1 and TRBJ2-7, with TRBD1 identical over 9 bases. The J segment lost 1 base and the V segment lost 0 bases, leaving 5 bases of the junction unmatched. This CDR3 has 16 residues. Germline CDR1 is SGHRS and CDR2 is YFSETQ.

There are many counts of this clonotype. Germline is not matched at one junction end, which may reflect a read error. The CDR3 coding sequence is TGCGCCAGCAGCCCGAGGGGCTCTGGGGCCAACGTCCTGACTTTC. Amino acids: CASSPRGSGANVLTF. The V call is TRBV7-3, the J call TRBJ2-6; TRBD1 or TRBD2 may be the D gene (5 bases each). CDR1 SGHTA and CDR2 FQGTGA come from the germline V gene. The CDR3 spans 15 residues.